Listed below are T cell receptor beta chains from one sample, sequenced in a study of T cell responses to AZD1222 COVID-19 vaccine. The assay was immunoSEQ multiplex PCR, and TCRdb's table has in-frame clones only and misses some. The sample has roughly 150,000 clones, about 85% seen once. The sequencing used peripheral blood, collected after recovery from COVID-19. The receptors originated from an adult who had recovered from COVID-19. The CDR3 runs from the conserved cysteine through the conserved F or W. Each record gives: V gene, J gene, clone size, D gene, CDR3 protein, CDR3 DNA. D genes are given only for firm matches. The listing skips clone size in some rows; elsewhere it reads once, few, many or a size class.

V: TRBV29-1
J: TRBJ2-3
size: -
D: TRBD2
CDR3: CSVDGGGTSGSTDTQYF
DNA: TGCAGCGTTGATGGGGGAGGGACTAGCGGGAGCACAGATACGCAGTATTTT

V: TRBV15
J: TRBJ2-2
size: -
D: -
CDR3: CATSRDGTGELFF
DNA: TGTGCCACCAGCAGAGACGGCACCGGGGAGCTGTTTTTT

V: TRBV3-1/TRBV3-2
J: TRBJ1-6
size: -
D: -
CDR3: CASSQEQAGPNSPLHF
DNA: TGTGCCAGCAGCCAAGAGCAGGCAGGGCCTAATTCACCCCTCCACTTT

V: TRBV6-6
J: TRBJ2-3
size: -
D: -
CDR3: CASSPTLLADTQYF
DNA: TGTGCCAGCAGTCCAACCCTTCTAGCGGATACGCAGTATTTT

V: TRBV7-8
J: TRBJ2-7
size: -
D: TRBD1
CDR3: CASSLTRDRPYEQYF
DNA: TGTGCCAGCAGCTTAACCCGGGACAGGCCCTACGAGCAGTACTTC

V: TRBV7-6
J: TRBJ1-5
size: -
D: -
CDR3: CASSLDGYDNQPQHF
DNA: TGTGCCAGCAGCTTAGATGGGTACGACAATCAGCCCCAGCATTTT

V: TRBV5-1
J: TRBJ2-3
size: -
D: -
CDR3: CASSPRIDTQYF
DNA: TGCGCCAGCAGCCCCCGGATAGATACGCAGTATTTT

V: TRBV7-2
J: TRBJ1-5
size: -
D: -
CDR3: CASTPGAGNQPQHF
DNA: TGTGCCAGCACCCCGGGGGCGGGCAATCAGCCCCAGCATTTT

V: TRBV5-4
J: TRBJ1-3
size: -
D: -
CDR3: CASSFEGGNTIYF
DNA: TGTGCCAGCAGCTTTGAAGGGGGAAACACCATATATTTT

V: TRBV9
J: TRBJ2-5
size: -
D: TRBD1
CDR3: CASSVGQGLAGQETQYF
DNA: TGTGCCAGCAGCGTAGGACAGGGGTTAGCAGGGCAAGAGACCCAGTACTTC

V: TRBV4-1
J: TRBJ1-2
size: -
D: -
CDR3: CASSQVGLTLKDGYTF
DNA: TGCGCCAGCAGCCAAGTCGGCCTGACCCTAAAGGACGGCTACACCTTC

V: TRBV10-3
J: TRBJ1-1
size: -
D: TRBD1
CDR3: CAINPGQGARGTEAFF
DNA: TGTGCCATCAACCCGGGACAGGGGGCCCGGGGAACTGAAGCTTTCTTT

V: TRBV19
J: TRBJ2-1
size: -
D: TRBD1
CDR3: CASSGTGDENEQFF
DNA: TGTGCCAGTAGTGGGACAGGGGACGAGAATGAGCAGTTCTTC

V: TRBV5-4
J: TRBJ1-2
size: -
D: -
CDR3: CASSFRQPPNYGYTF
DNA: TGTGCCAGCAGCTTCCGACAGCCCCCTAACTATGGCTACACCTTC

V: TRBV3-1/TRBV3-2
J: TRBJ2-1
size: -
D: -
CDR3: CASSPSGDKRGNEQFF
DNA: TGTGCCAGCAGTCCAAGTGGGGATAAGAGGGGCAATGAGCAGTTCTTC

V: TRBV13
J: TRBJ2-3
size: -
D: TRBD2
CDR3: CASSLRRGGSDTQYF
DNA: TGTGCCAGCAGCTTACGGCGGGGGGGCTCAGATACGCAGTATTTT

V: TRBV27
J: TRBJ2-3
size: -
D: TRBD1
CDR3: CASSRQGTDTQYF
DNA: TGTGCCAGCAGCCGACAGGGGACAGATACGCAGTATTTT

V: TRBV24-1
J: TRBJ1-2
size: -
D: -
CDR3: CATSDHDKLFYGYTF
DNA: TGTGCCACCAGTGACCACGACAAGTTATTCTATGGCTACACCTTC

V: TRBV19
J: TRBJ2-2
size: -
D: -
CDR3: CASSPHFLDSRGELFF
DNA: TGTGCCAGTAGTCCTCATTTCCTCGACAGCCGCGGGGAGCTGTTTTTT

V: TRBV7-9
J: TRBJ1-1
size: -
D: -
CDR3: CASSLGWRENTEAFF
DNA: TGTGCCAGCAGCTTAGGGTGGCGGGAGAACACTGAAGCTTTCTTT

V: TRBV27
J: TRBJ1-2
size: once
D: -
CDR3: CASSLTVNYGYTF
DNA: TGTGCCAGCAGCCTGACAGTTAACTATGGCTACACCTTC

V: TRBV7-7
J: TRBJ2-1
size: -
D: TRBD1
CDR3: CASSQGQGFDEQFF
DNA: TGTGCTAGCAGCCAGGGACAGGGTTTCGATGAGCAGTTCTTC

V: TRBV9
J: TRBJ2-7
size: -
D: TRBD2
CDR3: CASGPGGSRVEQYF
DNA: TGTGCCAGCGGCCCGGGGGGGTCCCGGGTCGAGCAGTACTTC

V: TRBV7-9
J: TRBJ1-1
size: -
D: -
CDR3: CASSLKINTEAFF
DNA: TGTGCCAGCAGCTTGAAGATCAACACTGAAGCTTTCTTT

V: TRBV5-1
J: TRBJ1-4
size: -
D: TRBD1
CDR3: CASSSGTVNEKLFF
DNA: TGCGCCAGCAGCTCCGGGACAGTTAATGAAAAACTGTTTTTT

V: TRBV7-2
J: TRBJ1-1
size: once
D: -
CDR3: CASSLRRAEAFF
DNA: TGTGCCAGCAGCTTACGACGGGCAGAAGCTTTCTTT

V: TRBV28
J: TRBJ1-2
size: once
D: TRBD1
CDR3: CASSLGGTVNYGYTF
DNA: TGTGCCAGCAGTTTAGGTGGGACAGTGAACTATGGCTACACCTTC

V: TRBV12-3/TRBV12-4
J: TRBJ1-1
size: -
D: -
CDR3: CASSLMGNTEAFF
DNA: TGTGCCAGCAGTTTAATGGGGAACACTGAAGCTTTCTTT

V: TRBV9
J: TRBJ2-7
size: -
D: TRBD2
CDR3: CASSVGGNSYEQYF
DNA: TGTGCCAGCAGCGTCGGGGGGAATTCCTACGAGCAGTACTTC